Described below is a single T cell receptor (beta chain) sequence and its context. What it recognizes is unknown. The sample comes from a study of CD8+CD57+ T cells in acquired aplastic anemia. On the study more broadly: The average for DNA from sorted CD4+ and CD8+ cells was 3.2 ug.

This CDR3 comprises 11 residues. V gave up 5 bases and J gave up 6 bases, with 7 bases separating them. Looked up from germline, CDR1 is DFQATT and CDR2 is SNEGSKA (reference sequence). Researchers used genomic DNA as the template to profile TCR beta VDJ and CDR3. Each CDR3 protein gets one entry after TCRdb re-called the reads with MiXCR. This table has 150,000 to 200,000 distinct CDR3 sequences, about three fifths appearing once. Overall study findings and caveats: CD8+ Simpson's diversity showed no significant patient-control difference. Patients had approximately 29 CD8+ CDR3 sequences in common with controls (the shared set).

This sequence originates from a human donor with severe aplastic anemia or a healthy control (not recorded which). The V call is TRBV20-1, the J call TRBJ2-2; D remains ambiguous. The specimen was sorted CD4+, CD8+, or CD8+CD57+ T cells (not recorded which) from PBMCs. CDR3 sequence (DNA): TGCAGTGCTCCAAGTGCCGGGGAGCTGTTTTTT. It codes for CSAPSAGELFF.